Sequencing of this TCR beta chain was carried out in a study of response to subunit inactivated influenza vaccine. Study-level results: The study's authors posited that every seasonal influenza vaccination enlists few new T cells.

TCRdb re-analysed the RT-PCR reads in MiXCR, keeping a single row per CDR3 protein. The sample carries about 240,000 distinct CDR3 sequences, 10% to 15% recorded once. Points on this clonotype: Its specificity is unknown.

The germline CDR1 and CDR2 sequences are SSHAT and FNYEAQ (reference sequence). The CDR3 covers 15 residues. The origin of this receptor is a man in his forties or fifties who received an inactivated influenza vaccine. The chain has TRBV7-7 and TRBJ2-5; 9 bases are shared with TRBD1. This specimen consisted of non-naive T cells sorted from PBMCs, obtained 14 to 15 days before vaccination. CDR3 nucleotides: TGTGCTAACAGCCCCTCAAACAGGGGGCGCGGGACCCAGTACTTC. Translating gives CANSPSNRGRGTQYF.